The entry below describes one T cell receptor beta chain. Its antigen is currently not known. No much larger clone exists at a distance of one base, and base qualities are not known. This entry comes from a study of shared T cell receptors in the human thymus (dated by TCRdb to about 2021). About the study as a whole: The study examined how self-reactive, shared T-cell receptor alpha chains are generated in the human thymus.

Receptors were amplified or captured by the immunoSEQ multiplex PCR assay. TCRdb took over this immuneACCESS table, retaining in-frame rearrangements with V and J assigned. Such tables are incomplete; in checked studies, under half of the missing clones stem from an unresolved V gene, and the remainder is unexplained. For this sample the table gives hundreds of thousands of clones, of which roughly 90% were detected only once. The ten most abundant clones make up approximately 0.01% of the sample. This same sample was also part of a study on human thymus T cells. According to the second study: The donors were immunologically healthy infants in Finland who had open corrective cardiac surgery for congenital heart defects. Thymus tissue was collected as surgical resects that were removed during corrective cardiac surgery. V and J gene segment usage appeared biased in both thymic and peripheral blood repertoires. According to the related research, thymic TCR repertoires were highly overlapping among unrelated individuals. The study used roughly eight infant thymus samples plus four related peripheral blood samples to characterize TCR alpha and beta repertoires. The infant donors were about 6 to 244 days old, and the cohort included roughly six males and a couple of females. After being mechanically released from the tissue, thymocytes were kept at -70 degrees C in pellets of 10-30 million cells. Genomic DNA was extracted from frozen cell pellets with a QIAsymphony instrument. The immunoSEQ multiplex PCR assay was used to amplify the TCRB and TCRAD loci from a standardized quantity of quality-controlled genomic DNA. Amplicons spanned the V(D)J region at a length sufficient to cover the CDR3 and identify V and J genes. The amplicons were sequenced on an Illumina platform via the commercial immunoSEQ service. Primer bias and sequencing errors were corrected as previously described, and TCRAD and TCRB definitions were based on the IMGT database. immunoSEQ Analyzer 3.0 and VDJTools were used for repertoire analysis, which covered basic statistics, V/J segment usage, diversity estimates, rarefaction and pairwise overlap. To estimate diversity, the Chao1, ChaoE, Efron-Thisted, Shannon and inverse Simpson indices were applied, and diversity was also estimated on datasets down-sampled to the smallest sample. For repertoire overlap, CDR3 nucleotide sequence, V gene and J gene had to match strictly, and clustering was done by Jaccard-based multidimensional scaling. On average, thymus samples gave around 810,000 unique TCRB clonotypes, whereas blood samples gave approximately 84,000.

This TCR was recovered from a boy under three years old with a congenital heart defect. Donor details come from another sample of the same person, matched by shared clones. Sequenced input: thymocytes.

The CDR3 protein: CASSAAGYEQYF. The sequence in DNA is TGTGCCAGCAGTGCGGCAGGGTACGAGCAGTACTTC. This sequence uses TRBV27 and TRBJ2-7, and perhaps TRBD1 as D gene, on 5 matching bases. The germline V gene (reference sequence) specifies MNHEY as CDR1 and SMNVEV as CDR2. From the cysteine up to the phenylalanine, the CDR3 has a length of 12 residues. Kept here is only the CDR3 DNA, which spans 36 bases and is read in frame from base 1. Cut back by 5 bases and 4 bases, the V and J ends lie 9 bases apart.